Each of the 5 T cell receptor beta chains below was sequenced from the same sample in a study of T cell changes during pregnancy in multiple sclerosis. Repertoires were generated with immunoSEQ multiplex PCR, while TCRdb's copy carries only in-frame clones and drops some. The sample records around 16,000 clones, around 83% being singletons. Sequencing used CD8+ T cells from peripheral blood mononuclear cells, obtained after pregnancy. These receptors originate from a female donor in good health, enrolled as a control in a pregnancy study.

The chain recombines TRBV12-1 with TRBJ2-1; the table's D call TRBD2 went unverified against the DNA. TRBV12-1 is described as a pseudogene. CDR3 length equals 15 residues. Here the CDR3 reads CASSGTSGEPAKQFF. CDR3 in DNA: TGTGCCAGCAGCGGAACTAGCGGGGAACCAGCGAAGCAGTTCTTC.

Relative to its sample, this clone is medium-sized. The chain carries TRBV6-1 and TRBJ1-2; TRBD1 matches 10 bases. The CDR3 extends over 14 amino acids. The V gene end was trimmed by 1 base and the J gene end by 8 bases; junction bases not matched to a gene: 4. CDR1 and CDR2 (germline): MNHNS, SASEGT. This CDR3 is CASSEGQGAEGYTF. CDR3 coding DNA: TGTGCCAGCAGTGAAGGACAGGGGGCGGAGGGCTACACCTTC.

The rearrangement joins TRBV4-3 to TRBJ1-3; D might be TRBD1 (5 bases). Germline V lookup: CDR1 LGHNA, CDR2 YSLEER. The CDR3 sequence is 16 residues long. V lost 2 bases, J lost 3 bases, and 14 bases lay in between. DNA of the CDR3: TGCGCCAGCAGCCAAACTCAGGGTACGGGTGGAAACACCATATATTTT. This sequence encodes CASSQTQGTGGNTIYF.

The rearrangement uses TRBV4-3 and TRBJ2-7, with 10 bases identical to TRBD1. This CDR3 region has 15 residues. The J segment lost 3 bases and the V segment lost 4 bases, leaving 6 bases of the junction unmatched. Germline V lookup: CDR1 LGHNA, CDR2 YSLEER. CDR3 sequence (DNA): TGCGCCAGCAGCCCCAGGGGACAGGGGTACTACGAGCAGTACTTC. As protein: CASSPRGQGYYEQYF.

The V and J genes are TRBV9 and TRBJ2-1, with 9 bases identical to TRBD2. Trimming took 3 bases from V and 7 from J; bases not matched to a gene: 2. The CDR3 is made up of 13 amino acids. Germline assignment: CDR1 SGDLS and CDR2 YYNGEE. CDR3 in DNA: TGTGCCAGCAGCGGGAGCGGGAGGAATGAGCAGTTCTTC. This gives the protein CASSGSGRNEQFF. The entire variable domain, with the rest obtained from reference TRBV9 and TRBJ2-1, is as follows: DSGVTQTPKHLITATGQRVTLRCSPRSGDLSVYWYQQSLDQGLQFLIQYYNGEERAKGNILERFSAQQFPDLHSELNLSSLELGDSALYFCASSGSGRNEQFFGPGTRLTVL.